Listed below are T cell receptor beta chains from one sample, sequenced in a study of blood T cell repertoires in COVID-19. Measured with immunoSEQ multiplex PCR; TCRdb has only the in-frame clones, and not every one. This repertoire shows 200,000 to 300,000 clones, around nine tenths found once; its top ten account for approximately 9.4%. Source material: peripheral blood. The receptors shown here come from a man between 40 and 49 years old who had recovered from COVID-19. CDR3s include the opening cysteine and the closing phenylalanine or tryptophan. A D gene is named only where the DNA matches it firmly.

j_call v_call d_call cdr3_aa
TRBJ2-2 TRBV27 - CASSLYRERAGELFF
TRBJ2-4 TRBV7-9 - CASSRLGRGVNIQYF
TRBJ2-2 TRBV2 - CASSEYIDGELFF
TRBJ2-1 TRBV6-5 - CASRRLQGGLMFF
TRBJ2-2 TRBV7-2 - CASSIEGPPGELFF
TRBJ2-7 TRBV7-2 - CASRLGGTTSYEQYF
TRBJ1-1 TRBV7-8 - CASSLAEGSEAFF
TRBJ1-5 TRBV7-2 - CASSPDSRGVQPQHF
TRBJ2-3 TRBV2 TRBD2 CASSREFTDTQYF
TRBJ2-4 TRBV7-2 - CASSLAAAGRDKNIQYF
TRBJ1-1 TRBV6-5 - CASNIRRGMNTEAFF
TRBJ2-3 TRBV6-2/TRBV6-3 TRBD2 CASSYSTSGRVTDTQYF
TRBJ2-3 TRBV5-4 TRBD2 CASSSPGTSGSSTDTQYF
TRBJ1-2 TRBV7-8 - CASSLDAVSVYGYTF
TRBJ2-3 TRBV29-1 TRBD2 CSAGESGGRTDTQYF
TRBJ2-7 TRBV29-1 TRBD2 CSVSPAGAFEQYF
TRBJ1-1 TRBV6-5 TRBD1 CASSPDRATEAFF
TRBJ2-1 TRBV7-2 - CASSEQGGGNEQFF
TRBJ2-3 TRBV4-3 - CASSQAQGPGTDTQYF
TRBJ1-1 TRBV14 TRBD1 CASSRSGQGAIEAFF
TRBJ1-4 TRBV19 - CASSIGTFNEKLFF
TRBJ2-6 TRBV29-1 - CSAADRFGSGANVLTF
TRBJ2-7 TRBV9 - CASSLQQSTEQYF
TRBJ2-5 TRBV29-1 TRBD2 CSVLGGGQETQYF
TRBJ1-5 TRBV6-2/TRBV6-3 TRBD1 CASSAGTATYGNQPQHF
TRBJ2-7 TRBV6-6 - CAHLGAYEQYF
TRBJ2-5 TRBV9 - CASSVATGSGETQYF
TRBJ2-5 TRBV4-3 TRBD2 CASSQGLAGARAQYF
TRBJ2-1 TRBV9 TRBD2 CASSVASGLSSYNEQFF
TRBJ2-3 TRBV19 TRBD2 CASSRSGRAMYF
TRBJ2-1 TRBV7-6 TRBD2 CASSLADGLALGEQFF
TRBJ1-2 TRBV11-2 TRBD1 CASSPGGGYTF